This TCR beta chain is from a study of blood T cell repertoires in COVID-19. Study information: Samples taken during acute and convalescent COVID-19 were collected in the United States, Italy and Spain. Nucleic acid was either cDNA or gDNA, and it came from T cells, B-cell-depleted T cells, or PBMCs.

With 6 bases clipped from V and 2 bases from J, the junction kept 4 bases outside the gene matches. The CDR3 is 14 amino acids. Germline CDR1 is SGHTA and CDR2 is FQGNSA. As processed by the authors: The assay estimated nucleated cells by amplifying reference gene primers. Only in-frame clones appear in the TCRdb table, and some are missing; sequencing was by immunoSEQ multiplex PCR. Clonal size and the V and J genes are those of that table, whereas D and trimming came from the DNA. The sample carries some 94,000 clones, about four fifths recorded once. Sequences were obtained from peripheral blood. The clonotype comes from a man between 65 and 79 years old with active or convalescent COVID-19. The rearrangement uses TRBV7-2 and TRBJ2-7, with 10 bases matching TRBD2. CDR3 amino acids: CASRERGGPYEQYF. The CDR3 nucleotides are TGTGCCAGCAGGGAGCGGGGGGGCCCCTACGAGCAGTACTTC.